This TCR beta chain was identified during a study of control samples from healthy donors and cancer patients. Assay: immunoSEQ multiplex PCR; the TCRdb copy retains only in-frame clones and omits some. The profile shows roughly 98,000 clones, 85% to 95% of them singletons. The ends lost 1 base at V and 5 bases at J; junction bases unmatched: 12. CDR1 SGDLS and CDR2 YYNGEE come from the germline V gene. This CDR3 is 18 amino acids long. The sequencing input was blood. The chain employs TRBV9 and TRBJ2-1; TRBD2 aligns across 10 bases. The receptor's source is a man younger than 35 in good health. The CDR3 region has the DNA TGTGCCAGCAGCGTAAACCCCCGACAGCGGGAGGGTGACAATGAGCAGTTCTTC. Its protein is CASSVNPRQREGDNEQFF.